This T cell receptor (beta chain) was sequenced in a study of Tregs in tolerant kidney transplant recipients. Unstimulated regulatory T cells (CD4+CD25+CD127-), CD4+CD25- non-regulatory cells, CD4 and CD8 cells were FACS-sorted from thawed PBMCs. Clones were sequenced by immunoSEQ multiplex PCR, and TCRdb holds only the in-frame ones, with some missing. The sample holds 50,000 to 80,000 clones, 95% to 98% seen once. V trimming: 2 bases; J trimming: 6 bases; junction bases outside the gene matches: 3. The CDR3 contains 14 residues. Per germline, CDR1 SGHNT and CDR2 YYREEE (reference sequence). The sample was Tregs from blood, taken before the transplant. The sequence was collected from a human donor who received a combined kidney and bone marrow transplant. This chain connects TRBV5-4 to TRBJ2-2; 8 bases align to TRBD2. The CDR3, as DNA: TGTGCCAGCAGCTTAAGCGGGAGAGCCGGGGAGCTGTTTTTT. This sequence encodes CASSLSGRAGELFF.